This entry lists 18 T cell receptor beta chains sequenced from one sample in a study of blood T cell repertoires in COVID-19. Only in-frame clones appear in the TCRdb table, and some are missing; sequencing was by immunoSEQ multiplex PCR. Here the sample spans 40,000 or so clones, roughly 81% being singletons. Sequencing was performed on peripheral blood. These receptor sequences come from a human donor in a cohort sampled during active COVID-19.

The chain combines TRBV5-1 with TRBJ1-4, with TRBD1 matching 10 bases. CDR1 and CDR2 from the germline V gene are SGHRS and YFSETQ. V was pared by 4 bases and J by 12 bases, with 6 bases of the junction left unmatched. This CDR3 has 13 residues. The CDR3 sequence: CASSPDRGTELFF. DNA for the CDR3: TGCGCCAGCAGCCCGGACAGGGGGACGGAACTGTTTTTT.

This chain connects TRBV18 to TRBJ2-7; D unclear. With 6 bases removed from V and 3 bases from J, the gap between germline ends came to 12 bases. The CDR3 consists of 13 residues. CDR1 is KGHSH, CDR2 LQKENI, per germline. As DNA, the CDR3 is TGTGCCAGCTCTCTATCACAGTTCTACGAGCAGTACTTC. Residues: CASSLSQFYEQYF.

In DNA, the CDR3 is TGTGCCACTATGGACAGGGGAAACTATGGCTACACCTTC. It specifies CATMDRGNYGYTF. The chain combines TRBV10-3 with TRBJ1-2, with 9 positions matching TRBD1. The CDR3 totals 13 residues. Per the germline V gene, CDR1 is ENHRY and CDR2 is SYGVKD. The V gene end was trimmed by 10 bases and the J gene end by 2 bases; junction bases not matched to a gene: 5.

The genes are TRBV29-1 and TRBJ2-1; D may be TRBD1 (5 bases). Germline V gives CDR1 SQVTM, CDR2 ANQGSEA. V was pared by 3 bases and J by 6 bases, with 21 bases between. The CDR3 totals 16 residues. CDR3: CSVDDPRSRVGNEQFF. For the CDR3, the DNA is TGCAGCGTTGATGACCCGCGGAGCAGGGTGGGCAATGAGCAGTTCTTC.

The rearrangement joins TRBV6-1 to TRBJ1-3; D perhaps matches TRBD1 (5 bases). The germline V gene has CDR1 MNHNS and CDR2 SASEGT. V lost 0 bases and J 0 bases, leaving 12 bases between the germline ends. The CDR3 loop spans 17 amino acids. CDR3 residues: CASSEARTRGSGNTIYF. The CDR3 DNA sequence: TGTGCCAGCAGTGAAGCTCGGACAAGAGGCTCTGGAAACACCATATATTTT.

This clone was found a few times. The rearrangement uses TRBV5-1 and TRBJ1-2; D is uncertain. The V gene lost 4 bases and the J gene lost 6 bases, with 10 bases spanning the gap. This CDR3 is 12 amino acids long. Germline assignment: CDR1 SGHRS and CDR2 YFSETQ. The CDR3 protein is CASSPGRNGYTF. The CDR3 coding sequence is TGCGCCAGCAGCCCCGGGAGAAATGGCTACACCTTC. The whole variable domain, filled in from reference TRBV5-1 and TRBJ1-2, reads KAGVTQTPRYLIKTRGQQVTLSCSPISGHRSVSWYQQTPGQGLQFLFEYFSETQRNKGNFPGRFSGRQFSNSRSEMNVSTLELGDSALYLCASSPGRNGYTFGSGTRLTVV.

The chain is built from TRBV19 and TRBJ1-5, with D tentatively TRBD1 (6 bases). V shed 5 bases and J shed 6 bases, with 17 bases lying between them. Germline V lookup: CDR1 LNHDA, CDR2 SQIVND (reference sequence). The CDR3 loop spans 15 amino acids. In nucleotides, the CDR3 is TGTGCCAGTAGTCCAAGGGACACCTATGGTCAGCCCCAGCATTTT. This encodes CASSPRDTYGQPQHF.

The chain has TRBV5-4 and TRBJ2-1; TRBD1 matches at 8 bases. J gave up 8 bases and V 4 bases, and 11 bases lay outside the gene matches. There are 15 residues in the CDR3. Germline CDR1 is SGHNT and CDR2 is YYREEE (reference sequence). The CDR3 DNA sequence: TGTGCCAGCAGCCCGGGGGCAGGGGGCATCGATGAGCAGTTCTTC. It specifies CASSPGAGGIDEQFF.

The CDR3 loop reads CASSLSRTGELFF. The CDR3 nucleotides are TGCGCCAGCAGCTTAAGCCGCACCGGGGAGCTGTTTTTT. The chain recombines TRBV5-1 with TRBJ2-2; D gene uncertain. V lost 2 bases and J 4 bases, leaving 6 bases between the germline ends. This CDR3 has 13 residues. Germline V gene sequence: CDR1 SGHRS, CDR2 YFSETQ.

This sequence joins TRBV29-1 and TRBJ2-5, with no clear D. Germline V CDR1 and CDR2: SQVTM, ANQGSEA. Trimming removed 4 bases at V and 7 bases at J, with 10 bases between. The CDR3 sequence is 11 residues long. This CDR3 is CSVARSGTQYF. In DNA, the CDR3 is TGCAGCGTTGCCCGGTCCGGGACCCAGTACTTC.

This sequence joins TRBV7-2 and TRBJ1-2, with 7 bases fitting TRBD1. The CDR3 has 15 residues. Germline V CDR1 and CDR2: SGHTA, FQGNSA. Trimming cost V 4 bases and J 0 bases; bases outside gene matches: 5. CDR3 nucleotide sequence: TGTGCCAGCAGCTCCACCGGGACAGCTAACTATGGCTACACCTTC. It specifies CASSSTGTANYGYTF.

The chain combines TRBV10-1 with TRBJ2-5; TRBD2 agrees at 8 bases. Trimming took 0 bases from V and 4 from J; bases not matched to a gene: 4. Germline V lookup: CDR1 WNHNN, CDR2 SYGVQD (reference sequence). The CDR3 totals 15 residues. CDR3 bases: TGCGCCAGCAGTGAGTCCCCGGGGGGGGGAGAGACCCAGTACTTC. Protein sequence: CASSESPGGGETQYF.

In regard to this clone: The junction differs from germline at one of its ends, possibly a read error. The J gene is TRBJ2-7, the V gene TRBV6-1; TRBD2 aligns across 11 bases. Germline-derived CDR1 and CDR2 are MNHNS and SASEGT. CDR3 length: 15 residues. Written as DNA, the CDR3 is TGTGCCAGCAGCGAAGAACTAGCGGGGGCTTACGAGCAGTACTTC. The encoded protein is CASSEELAGAYEQYF.

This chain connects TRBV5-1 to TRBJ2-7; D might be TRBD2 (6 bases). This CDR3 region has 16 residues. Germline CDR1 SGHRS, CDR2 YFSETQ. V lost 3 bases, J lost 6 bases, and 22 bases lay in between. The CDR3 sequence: CASSWAPGTLGREQYF. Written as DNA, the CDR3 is TGCGCCAGCAGCTGGGCCCCCGGGACTTTGGGACGCGAGCAGTACTTC.

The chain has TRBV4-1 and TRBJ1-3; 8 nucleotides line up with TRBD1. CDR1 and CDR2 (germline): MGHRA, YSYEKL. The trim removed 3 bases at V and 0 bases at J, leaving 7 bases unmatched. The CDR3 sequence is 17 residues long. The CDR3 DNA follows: TGCGCCAGCAGCCAGGGCATAACAGGGGGCTCTGGAAACACCATATATTTT. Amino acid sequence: CASSQGITGGSGNTIYF.

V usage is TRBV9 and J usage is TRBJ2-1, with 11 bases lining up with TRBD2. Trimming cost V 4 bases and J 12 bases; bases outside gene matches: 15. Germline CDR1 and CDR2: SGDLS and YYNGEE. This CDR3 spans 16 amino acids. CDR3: CASSRRGTSGAEGQFF. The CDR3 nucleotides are TGTGCCAGCAGCAGGCGAGGGACTAGCGGTGCAGAGGGGCAGTTCTTC. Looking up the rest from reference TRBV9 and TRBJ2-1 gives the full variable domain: DSGVTQTPKHLITATGQRVTLRCSPRSGDLSVYWYQQSLDQGLQFLIQYYNGEERAKGNILERFSAQQFPDLHSELNLSSLELGDSALYFCASSRRGTSGAEGQFFGPGTRLTVL.

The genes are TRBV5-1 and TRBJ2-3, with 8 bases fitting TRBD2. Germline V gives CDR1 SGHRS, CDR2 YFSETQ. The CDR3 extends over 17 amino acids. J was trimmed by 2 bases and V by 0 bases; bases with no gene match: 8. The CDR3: CASSLEAAGGTTDTQYF. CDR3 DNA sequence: TGCGCCAGCAGCTTGGAGGCCGCGGGGGGCACCACAGATACGCAGTATTTT.

The CDR3 sequence: CASSTGQAATDTQYF. DNA for the CDR3: TGTGCCAGCAGCACCGGACAGGCGGCTACAGATACGCAGTATTTT. The V gene is TRBV7-6, the J gene TRBJ2-3, with 7 bases that match TRBD1. The germline gives CDR1 SGHVS, CDR2 FNYEAQ. This CDR3 contains 15 residues. The V and J ends lost 5 bases and 3 bases, in that order; junction bases with no gene match: 8.